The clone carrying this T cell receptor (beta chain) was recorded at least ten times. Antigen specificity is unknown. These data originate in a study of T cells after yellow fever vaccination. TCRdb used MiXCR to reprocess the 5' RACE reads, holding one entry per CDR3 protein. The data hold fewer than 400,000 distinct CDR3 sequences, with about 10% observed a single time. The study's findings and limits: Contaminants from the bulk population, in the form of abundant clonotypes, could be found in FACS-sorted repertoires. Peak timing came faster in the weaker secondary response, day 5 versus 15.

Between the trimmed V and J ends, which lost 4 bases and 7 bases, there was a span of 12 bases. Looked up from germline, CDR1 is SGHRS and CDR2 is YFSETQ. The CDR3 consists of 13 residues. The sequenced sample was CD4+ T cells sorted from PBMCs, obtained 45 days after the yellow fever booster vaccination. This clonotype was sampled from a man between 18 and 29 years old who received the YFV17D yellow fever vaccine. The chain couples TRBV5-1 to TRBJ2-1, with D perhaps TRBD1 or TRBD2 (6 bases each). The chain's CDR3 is CASSLGGRNEQFF. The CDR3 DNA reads TGCGCCAGCAGCCTGGGGGGCCGAAATGAGCAGTTCTTC.